The rows below give T cell receptor beta chains drawn from one sample of a study of cytomegalovirus exposure and HLA in healthy donors. The assay was immunoSEQ multiplex PCR, and TCRdb's table has in-frame clones only and misses some. This sample contains 100,000 to 150,000 clones. The specimen sequenced was PBMCs. The origin of the receptors is a man aged 18 to 35 in good health and CMV-seronegative. Each CDR3 is given with its conserved first and last residue. A D gene is named only where the DNA matches it firmly.

d_call | j_call | cdr3_length | v_call | cdr3_aa | cdr3_nt
TRBD1 | TRBJ1-1 | 15 | TRBV30 | CACGRGQGGRTEAFF | TGTGCCTGTGGAAGGGGGCAGGGAGGACGAACTGAAGCTTTCTTT
TRBD1 | TRBJ1-2 | 19 | TRBV7-9 | CASSFRSGGSRRQGVGYTF | TGTGCCAGCAGTTTTCGGAGCGGTGGGTCCCGGCGACAGGGGGTTGGCTACACCTTC
TRBD2 | TRBJ2-7 | 15 | TRBV30 | CAWSLNLAGAYEQYF | TGTGCCTGGAGTCTCAACCTAGCGGGAGCCTACGAGCAGTACTTC
TRBD2 | TRBJ2-7 | 14 | TRBV5-1 | CASLGGGGPGEQYF | TGCGCTTCCCTGGGGGGGGGAGGGCCTGGCGAGCAGTACTTC
- | TRBJ2-3 | 14 | TRBV11-3 | CASSLAGATDTQYF | TGTGCCAGCAGCTTAGCGGGAGCCACAGATACGCAGTATTTT
TRBD1 | TRBJ1-1 | 13 | TRBV6-1 | CASSGQGDTEAFF | TGTGCCAGCAGTGGACAGGGCGACACTGAAGCTTTCTTT
TRBD1 | TRBJ2-2 | 16 | TRBV28 | CASGGIDRVDTGELFF | TGTGCCAGCGGGGGTATAGACAGGGTTGACACCGGGGAGCTGTTTTTT
- | TRBJ2-1 | 14 | TRBV27 | CASSFRGWVNEQFF | TGTGCCAGCAGTTTTCGGGGGTGGGTAAATGAGCAGTTCTTC
TRBD1 | TRBJ2-7 | 16 | TRBV5-6 | CASSLAVGTGGYEQYF | TGTGCCAGCAGCTTGGCCGTCGGAACAGGGGGCTACGAGCAGTACTTC
TRBD2 | TRBJ2-5 | 17 | TRBV6-4 | CASSQGLAGGPEETQYF | TGTGCCAGCAGCCAGGGACTAGCGGGAGGGCCTGAGGAGACCCAGTACTTC
TRBD2 | TRBJ2-3 | 14 | TRBV2 | CASRRLALTDTQYF | TGTGCCAGCAGGCGACTAGCGCTCACAGATACGCAGTATTTT
- | TRBJ2-7 | 15 | TRBV6-5 | CASSYSPGAPYEQYF | TGTGCCAGCAGTTACTCGCCAGGGGCGCCCTACGAGCAGTACTTC